The table lists the clone carrying this T cell receptor (beta chain) with a count of one. This specimen belongs to a study of blood T cell repertoires in COVID-19. Background on the study: Samples of COVID-19 (acute and convalescent) were obtained from the United States, Italy and Spain. Sources were T cells, B-cell-depleted T cells, or PBMCs; the material itself was cDNA or gDNA.

In the authors' methods: Reference gene primer amplification gave nucleated cell count estimates. Assay: immunoSEQ multiplex PCR; the TCRdb copy retains only in-frame clones and omits some. Clone size and V and J calls were adopted from that table, with D and trimming inferred from the DNA. The repertoire consists of approximately 200,000 clones, with about 81% occurring once and the leading ten covering approximately 12%. The sequenced sample was peripheral blood. This clonotype was obtained from a woman aged 80 or older with COVID-19, enrolled during active disease.

DNA of the CDR3: TGTGCCATCACCGGACTTACGAACACTGAAGCTTTCTTT. Protein sequence: CAITGLTNTEAFF. V and J are TRBV10-3 and TRBJ1-1, with D unresolved. This CDR3 has 13 amino acids. V was trimmed by 7 bases and J by 1 base, leaving 10 bases between them. Germline values: CDR1 ENHRY, CDR2 SYGVKD.